The present T cell receptor beta chain was sequenced within a study of blood T cell repertoires in COVID-19. V was cut by 6 bases and J by 2 bases, with 11 bases left in between. This CDR3 region has 13 residues. The germline V gene encodes CDR1 LNHDA and CDR2 SQIVND (reference sequence). Profiled with immunoSEQ multiplex PCR; TCRdb holds only in-frame clones, not every one. The sample lists about 150,000 clones, roughly 79% occurring once. The V call is TRBV19, the J call TRBJ2-7; TRBD1 might be the D (6 bases). Material for sequencing was peripheral blood. The source is a human donor with acute or convalescent COVID-19. The donor label of this sample is uncertain. The DNA of the CDR3 is TGTGCCAGTAGCACACAGGGAACCTACGAGCAGTACTTC. Residues: CASSTQGTYEQYF.